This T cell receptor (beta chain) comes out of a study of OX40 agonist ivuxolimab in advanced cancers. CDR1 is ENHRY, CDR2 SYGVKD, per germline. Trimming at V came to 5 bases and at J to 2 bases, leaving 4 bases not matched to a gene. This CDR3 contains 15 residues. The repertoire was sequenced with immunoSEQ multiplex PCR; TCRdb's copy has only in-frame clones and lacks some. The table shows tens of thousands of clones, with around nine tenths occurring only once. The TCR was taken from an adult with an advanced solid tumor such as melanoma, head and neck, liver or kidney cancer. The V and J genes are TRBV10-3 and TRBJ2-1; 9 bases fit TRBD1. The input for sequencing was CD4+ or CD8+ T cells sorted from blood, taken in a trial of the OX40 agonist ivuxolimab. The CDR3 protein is CAISQDRGTYNEQFF. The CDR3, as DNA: TGTGCCATCAGTCAGGACAGGGGCACCTACAATGAGCAGTTCTTC.